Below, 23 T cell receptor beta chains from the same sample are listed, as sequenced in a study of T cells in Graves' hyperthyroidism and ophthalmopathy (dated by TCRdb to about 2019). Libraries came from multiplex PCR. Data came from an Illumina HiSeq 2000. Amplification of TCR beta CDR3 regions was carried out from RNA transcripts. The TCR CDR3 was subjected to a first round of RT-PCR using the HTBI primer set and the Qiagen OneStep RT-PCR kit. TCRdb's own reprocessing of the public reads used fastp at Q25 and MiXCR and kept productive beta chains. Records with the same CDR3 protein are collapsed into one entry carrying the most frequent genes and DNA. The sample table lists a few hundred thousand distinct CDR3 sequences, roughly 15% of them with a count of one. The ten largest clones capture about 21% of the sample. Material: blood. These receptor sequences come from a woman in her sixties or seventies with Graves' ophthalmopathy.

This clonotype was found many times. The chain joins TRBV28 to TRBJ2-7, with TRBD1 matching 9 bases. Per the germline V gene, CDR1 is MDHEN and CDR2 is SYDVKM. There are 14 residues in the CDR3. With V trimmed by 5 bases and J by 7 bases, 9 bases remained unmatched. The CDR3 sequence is CASSPDRGLWEQYF. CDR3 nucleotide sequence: TGTGCCAGCAGTCCAGACAGGGGGTTGTGGGAGCAGTACTTC.

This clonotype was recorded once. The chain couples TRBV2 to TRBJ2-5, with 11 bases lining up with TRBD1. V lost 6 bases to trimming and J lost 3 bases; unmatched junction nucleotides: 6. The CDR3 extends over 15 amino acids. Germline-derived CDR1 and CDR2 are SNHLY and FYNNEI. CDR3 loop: CASSRGDRGEETQYF. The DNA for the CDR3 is TGTGCCAGCAGCCGGGGGGACAGGGGGGAAGAGACCCAGTACTTC.

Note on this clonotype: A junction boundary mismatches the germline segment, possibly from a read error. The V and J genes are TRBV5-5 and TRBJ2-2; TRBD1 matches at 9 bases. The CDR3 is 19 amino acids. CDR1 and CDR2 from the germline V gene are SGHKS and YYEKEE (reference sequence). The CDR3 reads CATSPALRQGGPNTGELFF. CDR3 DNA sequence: TGTGCCACCAGCCCGGCTTTGCGACAGGGGGGACCGAACACCGGGGAGCTGTTTTTT.

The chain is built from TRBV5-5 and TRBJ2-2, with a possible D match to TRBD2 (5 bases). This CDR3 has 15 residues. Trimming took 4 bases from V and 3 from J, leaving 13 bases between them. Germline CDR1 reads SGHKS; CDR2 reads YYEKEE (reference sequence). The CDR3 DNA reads TGTGCCAGCAGCACCCTAGTGGGAGACACCGGGGAGCTGTTTTTT. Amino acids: CASSTLVGDTGELFF.

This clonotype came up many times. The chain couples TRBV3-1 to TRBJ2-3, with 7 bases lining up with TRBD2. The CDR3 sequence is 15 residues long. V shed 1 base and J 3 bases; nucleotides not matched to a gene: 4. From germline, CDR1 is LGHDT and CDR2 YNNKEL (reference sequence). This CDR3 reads CASSQVAGGTDTQYF. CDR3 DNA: TGTGCCAGCAGCCAAGTAGCGGGTGGGACAGATACGCAGTATTTT.

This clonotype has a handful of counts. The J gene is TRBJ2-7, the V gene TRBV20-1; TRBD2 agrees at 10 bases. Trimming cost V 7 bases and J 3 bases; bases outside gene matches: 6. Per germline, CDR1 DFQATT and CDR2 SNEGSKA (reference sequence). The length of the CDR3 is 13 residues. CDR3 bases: TGCAGTGGTGATCTAGCGGGGGACTACGAGCAGTACTTC. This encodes CSGDLAGDYEQYF.

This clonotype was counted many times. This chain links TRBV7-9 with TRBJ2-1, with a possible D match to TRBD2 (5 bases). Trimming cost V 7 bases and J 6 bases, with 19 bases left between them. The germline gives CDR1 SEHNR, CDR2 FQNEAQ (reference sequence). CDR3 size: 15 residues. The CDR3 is CASNPDRGGPNEQFF. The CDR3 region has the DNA TGTGCCAGCAACCCTGATCGTGGCGGGCCCAATGAGCAGTTCTTC.

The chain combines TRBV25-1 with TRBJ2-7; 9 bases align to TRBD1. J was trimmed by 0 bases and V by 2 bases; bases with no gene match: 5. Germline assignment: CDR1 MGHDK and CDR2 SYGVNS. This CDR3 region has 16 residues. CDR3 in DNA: TGTGCCAGCAGTGAACTCGGGACAGGGAGCTCCTACGAGCAGTACTTC. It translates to CASSELGTGSSYEQYF.

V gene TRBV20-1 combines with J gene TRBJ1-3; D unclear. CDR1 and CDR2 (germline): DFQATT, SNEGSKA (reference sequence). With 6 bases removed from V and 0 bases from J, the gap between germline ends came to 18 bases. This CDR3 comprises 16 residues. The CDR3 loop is CSAPDTSDLSGNTIYF. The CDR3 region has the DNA TGCAGTGCCCCCGACACGTCAGATCTCTCTGGAAACACCATATATTTT.

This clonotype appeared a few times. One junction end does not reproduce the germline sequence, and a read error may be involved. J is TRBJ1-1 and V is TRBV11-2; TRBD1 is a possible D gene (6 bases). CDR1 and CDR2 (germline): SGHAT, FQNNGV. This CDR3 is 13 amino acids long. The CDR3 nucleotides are TGTGCCAGCAGCATAACAGGGTTCTCTGAGGCTTTCTTT. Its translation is CASSITGFSEAFF.

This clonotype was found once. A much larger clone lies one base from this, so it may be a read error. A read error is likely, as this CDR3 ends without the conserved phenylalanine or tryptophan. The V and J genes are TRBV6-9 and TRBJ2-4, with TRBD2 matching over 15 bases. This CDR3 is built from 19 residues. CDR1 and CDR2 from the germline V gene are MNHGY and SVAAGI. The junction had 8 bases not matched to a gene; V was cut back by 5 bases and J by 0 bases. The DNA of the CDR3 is TGTGCCAGCAGTCCTTCGGGACTAGCGGGAGGAGGAGCCAAAAACATTCAGTACCTC. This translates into CASSPSGLAGGGAKNIQYL.

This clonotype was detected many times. The CDR3 reads CASSSATGGLPAYEQYF. For the CDR3, the DNA is TGTGCCAGCAGCTCGGCTACAGGGGGCCTCCCTGCCTACGAGCAGTACTTC. The chain joins TRBV7-9 to TRBJ2-7; 9 positions agree with TRBD1. The J segment lost 2 bases and the V segment lost 4 bases, leaving 12 bases of the junction unmatched. The length of the CDR3 is 17 residues. CDR1 and CDR2 (germline): SEHNR, FQNEAQ (reference sequence).

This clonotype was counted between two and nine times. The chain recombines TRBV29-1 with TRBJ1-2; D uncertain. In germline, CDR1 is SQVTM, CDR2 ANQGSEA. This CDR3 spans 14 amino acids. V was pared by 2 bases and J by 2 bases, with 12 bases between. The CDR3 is CSVEQIDRNYGYTF. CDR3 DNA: TGCAGCGTTGAACAAATCGATCGCAACTATGGCTACACCTTC.

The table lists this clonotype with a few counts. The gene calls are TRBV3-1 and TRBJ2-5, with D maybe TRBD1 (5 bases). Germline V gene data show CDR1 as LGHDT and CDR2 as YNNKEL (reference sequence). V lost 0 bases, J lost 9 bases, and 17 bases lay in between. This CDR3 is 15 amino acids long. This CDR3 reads CASSQDYGGRVSQYF. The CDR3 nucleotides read TGTGCCAGCAGCCAAGATTATGGCGGCAGGGTGTCCCAGTACTTC.

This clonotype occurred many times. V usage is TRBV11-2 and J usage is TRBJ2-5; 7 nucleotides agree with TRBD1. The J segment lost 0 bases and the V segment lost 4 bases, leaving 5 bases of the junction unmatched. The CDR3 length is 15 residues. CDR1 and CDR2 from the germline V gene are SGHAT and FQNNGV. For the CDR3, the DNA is TGTGCCAGCAGCTCCCAGGGACAGAACCAAGAGACCCAGTACTTC. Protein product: CASSSQGQNQETQYF.

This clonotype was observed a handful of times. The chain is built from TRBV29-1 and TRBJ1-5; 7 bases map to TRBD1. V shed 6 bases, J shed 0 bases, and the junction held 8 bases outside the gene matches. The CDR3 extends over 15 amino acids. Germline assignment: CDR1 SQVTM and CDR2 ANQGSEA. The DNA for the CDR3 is TGCAGCGTGGGACAGTCAGATAATAGCAATCAGCCCCAGCATTTT. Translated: CSVGQSDNSNQPQHF.

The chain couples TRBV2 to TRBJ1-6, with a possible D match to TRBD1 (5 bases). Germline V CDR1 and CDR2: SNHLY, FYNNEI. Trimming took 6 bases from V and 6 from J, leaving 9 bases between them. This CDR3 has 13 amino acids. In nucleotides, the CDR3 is TGTGCCAGCAGGAGACAGACTAATTCACCCCTCCACTTT. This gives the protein CASRRQTNSPLHF.

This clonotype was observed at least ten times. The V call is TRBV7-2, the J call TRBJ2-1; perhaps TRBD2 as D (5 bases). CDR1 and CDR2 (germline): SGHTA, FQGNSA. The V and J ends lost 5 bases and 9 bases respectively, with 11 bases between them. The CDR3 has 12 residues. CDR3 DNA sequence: TGTGCCAGCAGCCCTGGAGGCACTGAGCAGTTCTTC. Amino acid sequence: CASSPGGTEQFF.

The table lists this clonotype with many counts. The CDR3 coding sequence is TGCAGCGTTGAGGGTAGCGGGAATGAAAACATTCAGTACTTC. Its protein product is CSVEGSGNENIQYF. The gene calls are TRBV29-1 and TRBJ2-4; TRBD2 aligns across 8 bases. Germline CDR1 is SQVTM and CDR2 is ANQGSEA. Trimming cost V 3 bases and J 5 bases; bases outside gene matches: 6. This CDR3 is 14 amino acids long.

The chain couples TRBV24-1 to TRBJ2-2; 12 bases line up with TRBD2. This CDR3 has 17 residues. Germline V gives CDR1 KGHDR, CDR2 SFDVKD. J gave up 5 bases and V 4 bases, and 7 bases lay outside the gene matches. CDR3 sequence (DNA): TGTGCCACCAGTGACACTACTAGCGGGAGGTCGACCGGGGAGCTGTTTTTT. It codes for CATSDTTSGRSTGELFF.

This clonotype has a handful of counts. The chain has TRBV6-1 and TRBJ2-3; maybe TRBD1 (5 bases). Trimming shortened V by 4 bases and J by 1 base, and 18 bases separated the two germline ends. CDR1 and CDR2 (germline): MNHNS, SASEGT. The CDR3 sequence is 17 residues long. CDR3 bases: TGTGCCAGCAGTGGGGGCAGGGCCTTATACGGCACAGATACGCAGTATTTT. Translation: CASSGGRALYGTDTQYF.

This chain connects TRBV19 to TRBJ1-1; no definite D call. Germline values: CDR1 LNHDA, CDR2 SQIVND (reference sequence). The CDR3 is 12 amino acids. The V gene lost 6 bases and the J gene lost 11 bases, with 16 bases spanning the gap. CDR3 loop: CASREYPGGAFF. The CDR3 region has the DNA TGTGCCAGTAGAGAGTACCCAGGCGGGGCTTTCTTT.

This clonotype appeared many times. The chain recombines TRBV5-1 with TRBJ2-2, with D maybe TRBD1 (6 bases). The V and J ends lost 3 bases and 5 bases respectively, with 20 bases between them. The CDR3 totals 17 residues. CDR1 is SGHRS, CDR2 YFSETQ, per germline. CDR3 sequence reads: CASSYKIARGGTGELFF. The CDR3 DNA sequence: TGCGCCAGCAGCTACAAAATTGCCAGGGGCGGGACCGGGGAGCTGTTTTTT.